Presented here are 26 T cell receptor beta chains from one specimen sequenced in a study of blood T cell repertoires in COVID-19. The method was immunoSEQ multiplex PCR; TCRdb's version includes in-frame clones alone and lacks a portion of them. Of 300,000 to 350,000 clones in the sample, over 70% were seen once. Sequencing was carried out using PBMCs or T cells enriched from blood (not recorded which). These receptors were collected from a man aged 25-45 years who had recovered from COVID-19.

The genes are TRBV28 and TRBJ1-2; the D gene is possibly TRBD1 (6 bases). Germline loops: CDR1 MDHEN, CDR2 SYDVKM. The CDR3 has 15 residues. With 3 bases removed from V and 5 bases from J, the gap between germline ends came to 16 bases. The CDR3 nucleotides are TGTGCCAGCAGTTTGCGCCTAACAGGGCGGTATGGCTACACCTTC. This encodes CASSLRLTGRYGYTF.

This chain connects TRBV7-2 to TRBJ2-1, with 8 bases fitting TRBD2. CDR3 length: 16 amino acids. Trimming took 4 bases from V and 3 from J; bases not matched to a gene: 8. Germline lookup yields CDR1 SGHTA and CDR2 FQGNSA. CDR3 region: CASSSRGSGGYNEQFF. The CDR3 region has the DNA TGTGCCAGCAGCTCCCGCGGGAGCGGGGGCTACAATGAGCAGTTCTTC.

There are a few counts of this clone. This same CDR3 is encoded by further DNA sequences in the sample. This chain joins TRBV19 and TRBJ2-7; D is possibly TRBD1 (5 bases). The CDR3 runs to 15 residues. The V end lost 3 bases, the J end lost 1 base, and 13 bases lay between the germline ends. Germline V gene sequence: CDR1 LNHDA, CDR2 SQIVND (reference sequence). CDR3 sequence: CASSIDSQSSYEQYF. Here the CDR3 DNA reads TGTGCCAGTAGTATCGACAGCCAATCTTCCTACGAGCAGTACTTC.

The chain carries TRBV24-1 and TRBJ2-7; TRBD2 might be the D (5 bases). The CDR3 has 14 residues. V lost 5 bases to trimming and J lost 2 bases, with 12 bases between them. Germline CDR1 reads KGHDR; CDR2 reads SFDVKD. The CDR3 DNA reads as TGTGCCACCAGTGTCGGCGGGCCCACCTACGAGCAGTACTTC. Encoded protein: CATSVGGPTYEQYF.

The count of this clone is one. V and J are TRBV5-1 and TRBJ1-4, with 8 bases that match TRBD1. Germline V gene data show CDR1 as SGHRS and CDR2 as YFSETQ. The J segment lost 0 bases and the V segment lost 0 bases, leaving 1 base of the junction unmatched. The CDR3 consists of 16 residues. CDR3 loop: CASSLGTGPTNEKLFF. CDR3 nucleotides: TGCGCCAGCAGCTTGGGGACAGGGCCAACTAATGAAAAACTGTTTTTT.

This clone was seen at least ten times. The V call is TRBV7-8, the J call TRBJ1-2; no clear D gene. V was cut by 3 bases and J by 0 bases, with 8 bases left in between. Germline-derived CDR1 and CDR2 are SGHVS and FQNEAQ. The CDR3 runs 14 residues. CDR3 protein: CASSLGVSNYGYTF. The CDR3, as DNA: TGTGCCAGCAGCTTGGGAGTTTCTAACTATGGCTACACCTTC.

This chain joins TRBV2 and TRBJ1-2; 10 bases align to TRBD1. Trimming cost V 6 bases and J 3 bases; bases outside gene matches: 4. Germline V gives CDR1 SNHLY, CDR2 FYNNEI. The CDR3 loop spans 14 amino acids. This chain's CDR3 is CASSLDRGDYGYTF. Here the CDR3 DNA reads TGTGCCAGCAGCCTGGACAGGGGGGACTATGGCTACACCTTC.

The DNA of the CDR3 is TGTGCCAGCAGCTTGGTCGGGGGTACAACGGGGACCCAGTACTTC. Translating gives CASSLVGGTTGTQYF. The J gene is TRBJ2-5, the V gene TRBV5-4, with D possibly matching TRBD2 (6 bases). V was shortened by 0 bases and J by 7 bases, with 16 bases between the two germline ends. Germline CDR1 is SGHNT and CDR2 is YYREEE (reference sequence). The CDR3 is made up of 15 amino acids.

The chain recombines TRBV7-3 with TRBJ1-1, with 8 nucleotides matching TRBD1. The CDR3 is made up of 14 amino acids. The V segment lost 5 bases and the J segment 5 bases; nucleotides outside the gene matches: 7. CDR1 is SGHTA and CDR2 is FQGTGA in the germline V gene. CDR3 DNA sequence: TGTGCCAGCAGCCAGACAGGGGTTCGTACTGAAGCTTTCTTT. Translated, it gives CASSQTGVRTEAFF.

CDR3 loop: CASSYGQGPGYEQYF. CDR3 in DNA: TGCGCCAGCAGCTACGGACAGGGTCCTGGATACGAGCAGTACTTC. The V and J genes are TRBV5-1 and TRBJ2-7; 8 bases are shared with TRBD1. With 3 bases clipped from V and 4 bases from J, the junction kept 9 bases outside the gene matches. The CDR3 length is 15 residues. Germline V lookup: CDR1 SGHRS, CDR2 YFSETQ.

The chain has TRBV4-2 and TRBJ2-3; 8 bases are shared with TRBD2. This CDR3 region has 16 residues. The germline gives CDR1 LGHNA, CDR2 YNFKEQ. V trimming: 0 bases; J trimming: 1 base; junction bases outside the gene matches: 3. CDR3 bases: TGTGCCAGCAGCCAAGACCCCGGGGGGGGCACAGATACGCAGTATTTT. It encodes CASSQDPGGGTDTQYF.

The gene calls are TRBV10-3 and TRBJ1-6, with D unresolved. This CDR3 is 14 amino acids long. Germline V CDR1 and CDR2: ENHRY, SYGVKD. Trimming shortened V by 6 bases and J by 0 bases, and 6 bases separated the two germline ends. CDR3 residues: CAIRASSYNSPLHF. CDR3 DNA: TGTGCCATCAGGGCAAGCTCCTATAATTCACCCCTCCACTTT.

The chain employs TRBV7-9 and TRBJ2-3; a weak D match, TRBD1 (5 bases). This CDR3 comprises 14 residues. Trimming took 3 bases from V and 0 from J, leaving 7 bases between them. In germline, CDR1 is SEHNR, CDR2 FQNEAQ (reference sequence). The CDR3 coding sequence is TGTGCCAGCAGCTTCCAGGGCAGCACAGATACGCAGTATTTT. Its protein product is CASSFQGSTDTQYF.

The chain joins TRBV27 to TRBJ1-5; TRBD1 agrees at 7 bases. The CDR3 consists of 14 residues. CDR1 MNHEY and CDR2 SMNVEV come from the germline V gene (reference sequence). V was clipped by 5 bases and J by 4 bases; unmatched bases: 5. In DNA form, the CDR3 reads TGTGCCAGCAGTACCCGACAGGGAAATCAGCCCCAGCATTTT. Translated, it gives CASSTRQGNQPQHF.

The gene calls are TRBV25-1 and TRBJ2-2, with TRBD2 matching 8 bases. CDR1 is MGHDK, CDR2 SYGVNS, per germline. The CDR3 runs 15 residues. The trim removed 5 bases at V and 4 bases at J, leaving 6 bases unmatched. DNA of the CDR3: TGTGCCAGCAGTACTAGCGGTCCGGGCACCGGGGAGCTGTTTTTT. Translating it yields CASSTSGPGTGELFF. Full variable domain (missing parts from reference TRBV25-1 and TRBJ2-2): EADIYQTPRYLVIGTGKKITLECSQTMGHDKMYWYQQDPGMELHLIHYSYGVNSTEKGDLSSESTVSRIRTEHFPLTLESARPSHTSQYLCASSTSGPGTGELFFGEGSRLTVL.

V is TRBV6-5 and J is TRBJ1-2, with D possibly matching TRBD1 (5 bases). This CDR3 is built from 13 residues. Trimming left V 2 bases short and J 7 bases short, with 11 bases between. CDR1 MNHEY and CDR2 SVGAGI come from the germline V gene. The CDR3 bases are TGTGCCAGCAGTTACCAGGGTTTTGGTGGCTACACCTTC. Its protein product is CASSYQGFGGYTF.

The sample holds one count of this clone. CDR3 bases: TGTGCCAGCAGCCGGGAAAAGGGGGCCTATAATTCACCCCTCCACTTT. Its protein product is CASSREKGAYNSPLHF. The rearrangement joins TRBV2 to TRBJ1-6, with D tentatively TRBD1 (6 bases). CDR1 SNHLY and CDR2 FYNNEI come from the germline V gene. This CDR3 comprises 16 residues. Trimming removed 6 bases from V and 2 bases from J, with 14 bases in between.

The chain recombines TRBV9 with TRBJ2-1, with 10 bases fitting TRBD1. Germline CDR1 reads SGDLS; CDR2 reads YYNGEE. V dropped 0 bases and J dropped 9; count of bases not matched to a gene: 3. CDR3 size: 14 residues. The CDR3 DNA follows: TGTGCCAGCAGCGTAGGACAGGGGGCCGGTGAGCAGTTCTTC. Its translation is CASSVGQGAGEQFF.

A single count supports this clone. This rearrangement joins TRBV5-1 to TRBJ2-7, with 7 bases matching TRBD2. The junction had 15 bases not matched to a gene; V was cut back by 0 bases and J by 6 bases. The length of the CDR3 is 17 residues. CDR1 is SGHRS and CDR2 is YFSETQ in the germline V gene. CDR3 sequence: CASSLGPPGAGTAEQYF. As DNA, the CDR3 is TGCGCCAGCAGCTTGGGCCCCCCTGGAGCGGGAACCGCCGAGCAGTACTTC.

The rearrangement uses TRBV14 and TRBJ1-6; D not certain. V was pared by 0 bases and J by 8 bases, with 17 bases between. Germline V CDR1 and CDR2: SGHDN, FVKESK. The CDR3 consists of 17 residues. The CDR3 nucleotides read TGTGCCAGCAGCCAAGATTGGGGAGGCCCAACTTATTCACCCCTCCACTTT. Translated, it gives CASSQDWGGPTYSPLHF.

Comment on this clone: At one boundary the junction diverges from the germline segment, which might be a read error. The chain combines TRBV27 with TRBJ2-7, with TRBD1 matching over 7 bases. The germline CDR1 and CDR2 sequences are MNHEY and SMNVEV (reference sequence). The CDR3 totals 13 residues. The CDR3 region is CASSLSQGLEQCF. The CDR3 region has the DNA TGTGCCAGCAGTTTATCACAGGGGCTCGAGCAGTGCTTC.

The chain recombines TRBV24-1 with TRBJ2-1; TRBD2 agrees at 9 bases. V was pared by 1 base and J by 9 bases, with 9 bases of the junction left unmatched. The CDR3 spans 16 residues. In germline, CDR1 is KGHDR, CDR2 SFDVKD. Here the CDR3 DNA reads TGTGCCACCAGTGATTTTGGCGGGGGGGCGGCACGTGAGCAGTTCTTC. As protein: CATSDFGGGAAREQFF.

This chain uses TRBV15 with TRBJ2-5; TRBD2 might be the D (6 bases). Between the trimmed V and J ends, which lost 5 bases and 0 bases, there was a span of 25 bases. CDR1 LNHNV and CDR2 YYDKDF come from the germline V gene (reference sequence). This CDR3 has 19 amino acids. The CDR3 bases are TGTGCCACCAGCCCGGGGAAATGGGTCCCCGGGACTGACCAAGAGACCCAGTACTTC. It is translated as CATSPGKWVPGTDQETQYF.

The chain carries TRBV5-1 and TRBJ1-1; D might be TRBD1 (5 bases). The CDR3 is made up of 13 amino acids. Looked up from germline, CDR1 is SGHRS and CDR2 is YFSETQ. V dropped 7 bases and J dropped 0 bases, with 10 bases sitting between them. CDR3 protein: CASGEGLNTEAFF. The CDR3 DNA sequence: TGCGCCAGCGGGGAGGGGTTGAACACTGAAGCTTTCTTT.

The chain joins TRBV4-2 to TRBJ2-1; TRBD2 matches 9 bases. Germline V CDR1 and CDR2: LGHNA, YNFKEQ. This CDR3 contains 15 residues. Trimming cost V 0 bases and J 3 bases; bases outside gene matches: 0. CDR3 sequence reads: CASSQERGGYNEQFF. CDR3 coding DNA: TGTGCCAGCAGCCAAGAGCGGGGGGGCTACAATGAGCAGTTCTTC.

The rearrangement joins TRBV7-6 to TRBJ2-2; 7 bases agree with TRBD1. Trimming cost V 6 bases and J 0 bases; bases outside gene matches: 1. The V gene's germline CDR1 is SGHVS and CDR2 FNYEAQ. The CDR3 length is 14 residues. CDR3 DNA sequence: TGTGCCAGCAGTCAGGGGGCGAACACCGGGGAGCTGTTTTTT. It translates to CASSQGANTGELFF.